The entry that follows covers one TCR beta chain sequence. Profiled with immunoSEQ multiplex PCR; TCRdb holds only in-frame clones, not every one. The sample yields roughly 100,000 clones, approximately 86% seen once. CDR1 is MNHEY, CDR2 SVGEGT, per germline. Germline trimming cut 5 bases from V and 5 bases from J; bases unmatched to any gene: 3. This CDR3 is built from 14 residues. The entry originates in a study of control samples from healthy donors and cancer patients. The chain employs TRBV6-2 or TRBV6-3 and TRBJ1-6; TRBD1 matches 7 bases. This sequence originates from a man between 25 and 39 years old in good health. Material for sequencing was blood. CDR3 nucleotides: TGTGCCAGCAGTCCCGGGACAGATAATTCACCCCTCCACTTT. Encoded protein: CASSPGTDNSPLHF.